These 15 T cell receptor beta chains were all obtained from the same sample, sequenced in a study of cytomegalovirus exposure and HLA in healthy donors. Both 60 Vbeta primers and 13 Jbeta primers went into the PCR. Profiling relied on immunoSEQ multiplex PCR, and the TCRdb table lists in-frame clones only, not all of them. The repertoire consists of about 200,000 clones, with around 79% occurring once and the leading ten covering more than 1.5%. What was sequenced was PBMCs. These receptors all stem from a girl under 18 in good health and CMV-seropositive.

V is TRBV27 and J is TRBJ1-1, with TRBD1 identical over 8 bases. Germline CDR1 is MNHEY and CDR2 is SMNVEV (reference sequence). The trim removed 8 bases at V and 4 bases at J, leaving 6 bases unmatched. This CDR3 is built from 13 residues. The DNA of the CDR3 is TGTGCCAGCCGGATCAGGGGGCGCACTGAAGCTTTCTTT. This gives the protein CASRIRGRTEAFF.

This clone was recorded only once. This rearrangement joins TRBV6-1 to TRBJ1-2, with 10 bases identical to TRBD1. This CDR3 has 15 residues. Per germline, CDR1 MNHNS and CDR2 SASEGT. V was pared by 7 bases and J by 1 base, with 6 bases of the junction left unmatched. The CDR3 loop is CASTWDRGGNYGYTF. The CDR3 DNA is TGTGCCAGCACCTGGGACAGGGGAGGTAACTATGGCTACACCTTC.

The chain has TRBV9 and TRBJ2-1; maybe TRBD2 (5 bases). The V gene's germline CDR1 is SGDLS and CDR2 YYNGEE. V lost 6 bases, J lost 0 bases, and 10 bases lay in between. This CDR3 comprises 14 residues. In DNA form, the CDR3 reads TGTGCCAGCACCAACGGGGACTCCTACAATGAGCAGTTCTTC. This gives the protein CASTNGDSYNEQFF.

The chain carries TRBV7-5 and TRBJ2-2; the table names TRBD2, a call not compared with the DNA. TRBV7-5 corresponds to a pseudogene. The length of the CDR3 is 16 residues. CDR3 coding DNA: TGTGCCAGAAGCGGGCGACTAGCCTTGAACACCGGGGAGCTGTTTTTT. It translates to CARSGRLALNTGELFF.

The chain joins TRBV7-6 to TRBJ2-1; D remains ambiguous. V was cut by 0 bases and J by 8 bases, with 8 bases left in between. Germline-derived CDR1 and CDR2 are SGHVS and FNYEAQ. The CDR3 length is 13 residues. CDR3 in DNA: TGTGCCAGCAGCTTAGCGGTGGCGGATGAGCAGTTCTTC. Translated, it gives CASSLAVADEQFF.

The chain links TRBV4-2 to TRBJ2-7; 8 nucleotides line up with TRBD2. After removal of 1 base from V and 7 bases from J, the junction contained 18 bases not matched to a gene. Germline V gene data show CDR1 as LGHNA and CDR2 as YNFKEQ. The CDR3 runs to 18 residues. The CDR3 here is CASSQGLGLSGGPVEQYF. Written as DNA, the CDR3 is TGTGCCAGCAGCCAAGGCCTCGGACTAAGCGGGGGCCCTGTGGAGCAGTACTTC.

The J gene is TRBJ1-5, the V gene TRBV2; 10 bases fit TRBD1. V shed 3 bases, J shed 4 bases, and the junction held 3 bases outside the gene matches. The CDR3 totals 15 residues. Germline V gives CDR1 SNHLY, CDR2 FYNNEI. As DNA, the CDR3 is TGTGCCAGCAGTGAGGACAGGGGGGCAAATCAGCCCCAGCATTTT. It translates to CASSEDRGANQPQHF.

This clone was seen only once. The same CDR3 arises from other DNA sequences in this sample as well. This sequence joins TRBV6-5 and TRBJ2-5; TRBD2 matches at 8 bases. The CDR3 sequence is 16 residues long. V was pared by 0 bases and J by 3 bases, with 6 bases of the junction left unmatched. Germline-derived CDR1 and CDR2 are MNHEY and SVGAGI. CDR3 loop: CASSYSRAGAKETQYF. The DNA for the CDR3 is TGTGCCAGCAGTTACTCGAGAGCGGGGGCGAAAGAGACCCAGTACTTC.

V is TRBV5-4 and J is TRBJ2-7, with 7 bases identical to TRBD2. Trimming at V came to 4 bases and at J to 3 bases, leaving 16 bases not matched to a gene. The CDR3 loop spans 17 amino acids. The germline CDR1 and CDR2 sequences are SGHNT and YYREEE (reference sequence). DNA for the CDR3: TGTGCCAGCAGCCCGGCGGGGGTGGGCGGGGGTGGCTACGAGCAGTACTTC. The encoded protein is CASSPAGVGGGGYEQYF. Full variable domain (remainder filled in from reference TRBV5-4 and TRBJ2-7): ETGVTQSPTHLIKTRGQQVTLRCSSQSGHNTVSWYQQALGQGPQFIFQYYREEENGRGNFPPRFSGLQFPNYSSELNVNALELDDSALYLCASSPAGVGGGGYEQYFGPGTRLTVT.

This clone was observed a few times. V is TRBV7-5 and J is TRBJ1-5. TRBV7-5 is termed a pseudogene. This CDR3 is built from 17 residues. The chain's CDR3 is CARSLGEGGSSNQPQHF. CDR3 DNA: TGTGCCAGAAGCTTAGGGGAGGGAGGGTCTAGCAATCAGCCCCAGCATTTT.

The chain joins TRBV6-5 to TRBJ1-1; weak D call: TRBD1 (5 bases). Trimming took 2 bases from V and 0 from J, leaving 10 bases between them. The CDR3 is made up of 15 amino acids. Germline assignment: CDR1 MNHEY and CDR2 SVGAGI. CDR3 region: CASSYNGAVNTEAFF. The CDR3, as DNA: TGTGCCAGCAGTTACAATGGGGCAGTGAACACTGAAGCTTTCTTT.

The J gene is TRBJ2-7, the V gene TRBV4-3; 7 bases map to TRBD1. The J segment lost 2 bases and the V segment lost 2 bases, leaving 6 bases of the junction unmatched. CDR1 is LGHNA and CDR2 is YSLEER in the germline V gene. The length of the CDR3 is 15 residues. The CDR3 loop is CASSQWDSHPYEQYF. The CDR3 DNA reads as TGCGCCAGCAGCCAATGGGACAGTCATCCCTACGAGCAGTACTTC.

This clone was observed a few times. This chain uses TRBV7-2 with TRBJ1-2; D may be TRBD1 (5 bases). The CDR3 is 13 amino acids. V lost 1 base and J 8 bases, leaving 11 bases between the germline ends. CDR1 and CDR2 (germline): SGHTA, FQGNSA. CDR3 sequence (DNA): TGTGCCAGCAGCTTAGGGTCAGGGTTAGGCTACACCTTC. This translates into CASSLGSGLGYTF.

Regarding this clone: Other DNA sequences in the sample encode the same CDR3. V and J are TRBV12-2 and TRBJ1-2. TRBV12-2 is a known pseudogene. The CDR3 extends over 18 amino acids. As DNA, the CDR3 is TGTGCAAGTCGCTTACGAAGTCTAGCTGTAGGTCGGAATTGTGGCTACACCTTC. This codes for CASRLRSLAVGRNCGYTF.

Notes on this clone: At one end, the junction sequence differs from germline, possibly due to a read error. The chain recombines TRBV4-3 with TRBJ1-1; D possibly corresponds to TRBD1 (5 bases). Germline V gene data show CDR1 as LGHNA and CDR2 as YSLEER. The CDR3 contains 14 residues. DNA for the CDR3: TGCGCCAGCAGCCAAGATCTGGTGACAGTCCGCCCTATCTTT. This gives the protein CASSQDLVTVRPIF.